The entry below gives a single TCR beta chain sequence along with its context. This specimen belongs to a study of CD8 T cells in Susac syndrome. Relapsing-remitting disease, either stable or active, was present in the treatment-naive patients who were the multiple sclerosis controls. Both CD4+ and CD8+ T cells were negatively isolated, and TEMRA cells underwent FACS enrichment. The CDR3 has 14 amino acids. V was pared by 7 bases and J by 7 bases, with 9 bases of the junction left unmatched. Germline lookup yields CDR1 SNHLY and CDR2 FYNNEI. RNA, at about 0.45 to 1 ug, was reverse transcribed with random hexamers. Across 54 Vbeta and 13 Jbeta, immunoSEQ multiplex PCR amplified TCR beta CDR3. Using its own MiXCR run on the immunoSEQ multiplex PCR reads, TCRdb lists one record per CDR3 protein. The top ten hold under 0.095% of the sample, which has fewer than 150,000 distinct CDR3 sequences, 85% to 95% seen once.

The source material was CD4+ T cells from PBMCs. The chain is built from TRBV2 and TRBJ1-4, with 7 bases that match TRBD1. The sequence came from a human donor with multiple sclerosis. CDR3 loop: CASTRDSPPEKLFF. The CDR3 region has the DNA TGTGCCAGCACCCGGGACAGCCCTCCTGAAAAACTGTTTTTT. Full variable domain (remainder filled in from reference TRBV2 and TRBJ1-4): EPEVTQTPSHQVTQMGQEVILRCVPISNHLYFYWYRQILGQKVEFLVSFYNNEISEKSEIFDDQFSVERPDGSNFTLKIRSTKLEDSAMYFCASTRDSPPEKLFFGSGTQLSVL.